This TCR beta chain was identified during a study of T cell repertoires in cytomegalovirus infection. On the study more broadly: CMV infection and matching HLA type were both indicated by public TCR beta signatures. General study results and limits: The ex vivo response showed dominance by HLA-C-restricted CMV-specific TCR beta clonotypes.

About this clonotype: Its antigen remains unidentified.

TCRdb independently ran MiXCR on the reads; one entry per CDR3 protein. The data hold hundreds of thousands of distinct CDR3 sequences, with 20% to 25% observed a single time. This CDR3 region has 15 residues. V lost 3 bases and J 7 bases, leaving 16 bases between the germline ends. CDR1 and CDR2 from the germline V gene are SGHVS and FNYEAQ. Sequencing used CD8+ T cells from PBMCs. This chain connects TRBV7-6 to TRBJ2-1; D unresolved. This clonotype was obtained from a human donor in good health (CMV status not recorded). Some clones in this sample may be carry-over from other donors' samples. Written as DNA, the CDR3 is TGTGCCAGCAGCTTGAACGAATCCCCGAGGAATGAGCAGTTCTTC. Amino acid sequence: CASSLNESPRNEQFF.